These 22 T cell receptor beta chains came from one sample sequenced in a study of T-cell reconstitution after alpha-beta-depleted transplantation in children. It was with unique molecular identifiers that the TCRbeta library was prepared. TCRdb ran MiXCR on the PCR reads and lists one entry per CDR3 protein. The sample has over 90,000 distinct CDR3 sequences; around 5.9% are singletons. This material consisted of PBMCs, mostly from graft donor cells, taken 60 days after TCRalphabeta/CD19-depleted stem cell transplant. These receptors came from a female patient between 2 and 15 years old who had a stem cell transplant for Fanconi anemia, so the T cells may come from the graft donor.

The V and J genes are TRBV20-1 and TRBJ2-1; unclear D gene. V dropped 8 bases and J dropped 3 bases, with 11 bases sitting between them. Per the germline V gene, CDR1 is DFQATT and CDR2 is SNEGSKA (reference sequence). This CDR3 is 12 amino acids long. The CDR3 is CSTRGRYNEQFF. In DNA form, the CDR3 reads TGCAGTACTCGAGGCCGCTACAATGAGCAGTTCTTC.

The CDR3 here is CASSMTSGPAGTQYF. CDR3 DNA: TGTGCCAGCAGCATGACTAGCGGACCGGCGGGGACCCAGTACTTC. The chain has TRBV2 and TRBJ2-5; 9 bases align to TRBD2. This CDR3 is 15 amino acids long. J gave up 7 bases and V 6 bases, and 12 bases lay outside the gene matches. Per the germline V gene, CDR1 is SNHLY and CDR2 is FYNNEI.

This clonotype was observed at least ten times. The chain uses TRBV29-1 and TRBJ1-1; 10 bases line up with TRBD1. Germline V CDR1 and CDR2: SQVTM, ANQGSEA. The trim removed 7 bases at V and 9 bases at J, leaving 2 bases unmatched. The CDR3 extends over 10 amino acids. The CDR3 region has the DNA TGCAGCGCCGACAGGGGGCAAGCTTTCTTT. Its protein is CSADRGQAFF.

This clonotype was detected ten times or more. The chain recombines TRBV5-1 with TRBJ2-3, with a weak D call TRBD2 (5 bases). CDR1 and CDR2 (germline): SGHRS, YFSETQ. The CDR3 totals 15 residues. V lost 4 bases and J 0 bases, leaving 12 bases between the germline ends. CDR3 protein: CASSLAWTSTDTQYF. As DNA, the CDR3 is TGCGCCAGCAGCCTAGCCTGGACGAGCACAGATACGCAGTATTTT. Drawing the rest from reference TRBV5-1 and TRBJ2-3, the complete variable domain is KAGVTQTPRYLIKTRGQQVTLSCSPISGHRSVSWYQQTPGQGLQFLFEYFSETQRNKGNFPGRFSGRQFSNSRSEMNVSTLELGDSALYLCASSLAWTSTDTQYFGPGTRLTVL.

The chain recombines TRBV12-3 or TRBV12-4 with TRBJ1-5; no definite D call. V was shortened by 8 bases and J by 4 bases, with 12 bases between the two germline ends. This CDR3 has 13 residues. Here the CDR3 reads CASQREMNQPQHF. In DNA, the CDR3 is TGTGCCAGCCAGAGGGAAATGAATCAGCCCCAGCATTTT.

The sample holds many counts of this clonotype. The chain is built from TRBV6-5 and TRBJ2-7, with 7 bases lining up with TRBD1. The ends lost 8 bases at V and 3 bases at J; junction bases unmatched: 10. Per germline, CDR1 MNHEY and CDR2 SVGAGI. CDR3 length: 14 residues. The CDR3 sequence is CASSVFSGGYEQYF. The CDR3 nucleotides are TGTGCCAGCTCCGTTTTCTCAGGGGGCTACGAGCAGTACTTC.

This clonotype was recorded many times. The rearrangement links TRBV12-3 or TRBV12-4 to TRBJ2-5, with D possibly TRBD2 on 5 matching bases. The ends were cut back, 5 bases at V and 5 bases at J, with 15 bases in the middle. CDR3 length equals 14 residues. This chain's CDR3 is CASSPREIGETQYF. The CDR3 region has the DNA TGTGCCAGCAGTCCCCGGGAAATTGGGGAGACCCAGTACTTC.

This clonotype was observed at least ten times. The CDR3 nucleotides are TGTGCCAGCAGCAGAGATAAGGGAGTGGGCATATATTTT. It yields the protein CASSRDKGVGIYF. V gene TRBV25-1 combines with J gene TRBJ1-3; no clear D. Germline lookup yields CDR1 MGHDK and CDR2 SYGVNS. This CDR3 spans 13 amino acids. Deletions cut 6 bases from V and 12 bases from J, with 18 bases between. The full variable domain, in which reference TRBV25-1 and TRBJ1-3 provide the parts outside the CDR3, is EADIYQTPRYLVIGTGKKITLECSQTMGHDKMYWYQQDPGMELHLIHYSYGVNSTEKGDLSSESTVSRIRTEHFPLTLESARPSHTSQYLCASSRDKGVGIYFGEGSWLTVV.

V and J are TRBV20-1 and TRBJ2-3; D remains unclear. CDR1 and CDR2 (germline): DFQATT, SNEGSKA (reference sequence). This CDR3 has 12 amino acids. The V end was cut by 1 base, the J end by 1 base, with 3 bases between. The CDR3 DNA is TGCAGTGCTAGAGTGGGCACAGATACGCAGTATTTT. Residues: CSARVGTDTQYF.

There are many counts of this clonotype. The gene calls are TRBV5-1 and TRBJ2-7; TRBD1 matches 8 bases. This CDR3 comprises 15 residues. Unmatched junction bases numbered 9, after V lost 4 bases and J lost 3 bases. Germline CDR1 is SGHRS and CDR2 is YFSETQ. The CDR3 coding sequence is TGCGCCAGCAGCAAAGGACAGGGAGTAGTCTACGAGCAGTACTTC. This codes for CASSKGQGVVYEQYF.

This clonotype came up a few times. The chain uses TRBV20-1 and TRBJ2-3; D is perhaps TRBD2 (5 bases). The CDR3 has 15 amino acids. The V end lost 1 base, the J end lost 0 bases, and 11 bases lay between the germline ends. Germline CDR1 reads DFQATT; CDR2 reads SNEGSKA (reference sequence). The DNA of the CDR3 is TGCAGTGCTAGAGTGGGCGGGCACAGCACAGATACGCAGTATTTT. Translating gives CSARVGGHSTDTQYF.

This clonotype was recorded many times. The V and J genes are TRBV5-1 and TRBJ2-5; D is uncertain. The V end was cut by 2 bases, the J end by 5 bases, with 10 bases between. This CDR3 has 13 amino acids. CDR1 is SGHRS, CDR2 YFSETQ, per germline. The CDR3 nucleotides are TGCGCCAGCAGCTTTGGGGTGGGGGAGACCCAGTACTTC. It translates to CASSFGVGETQYF.

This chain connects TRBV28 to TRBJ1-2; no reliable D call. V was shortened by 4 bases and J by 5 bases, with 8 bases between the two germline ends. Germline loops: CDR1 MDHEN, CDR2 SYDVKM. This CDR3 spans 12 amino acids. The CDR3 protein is CASSSSLYGYTF. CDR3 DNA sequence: TGTGCCAGCAGTTCCAGCTTATATGGCTACACCTTC.

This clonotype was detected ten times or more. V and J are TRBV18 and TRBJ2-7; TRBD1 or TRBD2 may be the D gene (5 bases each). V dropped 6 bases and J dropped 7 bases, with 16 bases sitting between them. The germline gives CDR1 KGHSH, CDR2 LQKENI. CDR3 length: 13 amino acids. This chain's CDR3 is CASSERGSREQYF. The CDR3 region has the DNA TGTGCCAGCTCGGAACGGGGCTCGCGAGAGCAGTACTTC.

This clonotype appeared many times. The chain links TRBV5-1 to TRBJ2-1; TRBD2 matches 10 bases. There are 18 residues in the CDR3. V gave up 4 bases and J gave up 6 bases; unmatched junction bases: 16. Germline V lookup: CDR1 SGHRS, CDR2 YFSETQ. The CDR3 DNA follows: TGCGCCAGCAGCCCTTATGGGGCTAGCGGGGGATTTAGCAATGAGCAGTTCTTC. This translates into CASSPYGASGGFSNEQFF.

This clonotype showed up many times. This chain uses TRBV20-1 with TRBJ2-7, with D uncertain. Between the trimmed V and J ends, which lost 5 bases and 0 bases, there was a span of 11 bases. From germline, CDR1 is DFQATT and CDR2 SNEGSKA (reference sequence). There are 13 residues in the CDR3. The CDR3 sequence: CSAAVRSSYEQYF. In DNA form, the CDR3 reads TGCAGTGCTGCGGTCAGGAGCTCCTACGAGCAGTACTTC.

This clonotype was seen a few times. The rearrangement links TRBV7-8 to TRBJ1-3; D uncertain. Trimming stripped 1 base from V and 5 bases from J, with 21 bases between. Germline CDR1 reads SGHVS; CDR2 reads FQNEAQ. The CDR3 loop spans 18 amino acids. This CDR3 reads CASSLGGRIEANRNTIYF. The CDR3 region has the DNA TGTGCCAGCAGCTTAGGTGGACGAATCGAAGCGAATCGAAACACCATATATTTT.

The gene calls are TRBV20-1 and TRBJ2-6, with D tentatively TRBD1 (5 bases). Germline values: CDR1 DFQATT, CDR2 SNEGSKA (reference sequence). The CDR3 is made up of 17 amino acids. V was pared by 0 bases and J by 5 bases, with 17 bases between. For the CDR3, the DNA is TGCAGTGCTAGAGATGGGGCGACCGGTTTGAGGGCCAACGTCCTGACTTTC. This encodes CSARDGATGLRANVLTF.

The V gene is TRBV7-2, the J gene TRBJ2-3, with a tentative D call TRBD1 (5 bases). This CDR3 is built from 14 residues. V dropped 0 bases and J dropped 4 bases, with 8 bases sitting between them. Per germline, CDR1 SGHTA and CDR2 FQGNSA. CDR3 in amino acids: CASSLAQGPDTQYF. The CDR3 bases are TGTGCCAGCAGCTTAGCTCAGGGCCCAGATACGCAGTATTTT.

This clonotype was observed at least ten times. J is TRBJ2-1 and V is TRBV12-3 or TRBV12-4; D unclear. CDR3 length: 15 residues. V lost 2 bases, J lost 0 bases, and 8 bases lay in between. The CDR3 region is CASSLRAGSYNEQFF. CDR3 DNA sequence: TGTGCCAGCAGTTTAAGGGCAGGCTCCTACAATGAGCAGTTCTTC.

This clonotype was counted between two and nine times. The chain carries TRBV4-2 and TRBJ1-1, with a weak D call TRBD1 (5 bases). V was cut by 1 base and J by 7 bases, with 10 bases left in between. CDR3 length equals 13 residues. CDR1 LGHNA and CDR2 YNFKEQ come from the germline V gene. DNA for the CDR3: TGTGCCAGCAGCCAAGGGGACGAGATTGAAGCTTTCTTT. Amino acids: CASSQGDEIEAFF.

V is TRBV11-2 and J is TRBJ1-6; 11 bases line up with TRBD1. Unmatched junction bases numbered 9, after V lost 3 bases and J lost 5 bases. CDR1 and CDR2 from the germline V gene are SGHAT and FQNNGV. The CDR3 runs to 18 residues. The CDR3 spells CASSLVIGQGANNSPLHF. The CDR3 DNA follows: TGTGCCAGCAGCTTGGTTATCGGACAGGGGGCGAATAATTCACCCCTCCACTTT.